This T cell receptor (beta chain) was found in a study of blood T cell repertoires in COVID-19. Study details: The samples span acute and convalescent COVID-19 from the United States, Italy and Spain. In each case, the material was cDNA or gDNA derived from T cells, B-cell-depleted T cells, or PBMCs.

Authors' data handling: Scientists estimated how many nucleated cells there were by amplifying reference gene primers. TCRdb's table, derived via immunoSEQ multiplex PCR, lists solely in-frame clones and lacks some. That table gives V, J and clone size, and the DNA gave D and trimming. The table shows nearly 90,000 clones, with around 89% occurring only once. Per the germline V gene, CDR1 is SGHVS and CDR2 is FNYEAQ. V shed 5 bases and J 8 bases; nucleotides not matched to a gene: 14. The CDR3 is 16 residues long. Sequenced material: peripheral blood. This receptor was obtained from a man aged 55 to 70 with acute or convalescent COVID-19. The chain carries TRBV7-6 and TRBJ1-4; TRBD1 matches at 7 bases. The CDR3 DNA sequence: TGTGCCAGCAGCCCATCCCGACAGGGTGGAGGAGAAAAACTGTTTTTT. This sequence encodes CASSPSRQGGGEKLFF.